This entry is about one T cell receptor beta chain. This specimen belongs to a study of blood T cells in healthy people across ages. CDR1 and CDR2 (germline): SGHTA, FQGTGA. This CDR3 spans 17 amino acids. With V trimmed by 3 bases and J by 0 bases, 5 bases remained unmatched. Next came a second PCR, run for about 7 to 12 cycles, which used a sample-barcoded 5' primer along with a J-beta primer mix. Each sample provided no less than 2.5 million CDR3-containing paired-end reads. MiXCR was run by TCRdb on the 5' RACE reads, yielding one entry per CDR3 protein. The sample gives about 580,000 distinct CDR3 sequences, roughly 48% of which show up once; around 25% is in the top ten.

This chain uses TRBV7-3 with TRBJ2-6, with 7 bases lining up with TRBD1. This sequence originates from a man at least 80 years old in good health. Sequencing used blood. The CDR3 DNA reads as TGTGCCAGCAGCTTGGGACAGCCATTCTCTGGGGCCAACGTCCTGACTTTC. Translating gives CASSLGQPFSGANVLTF.